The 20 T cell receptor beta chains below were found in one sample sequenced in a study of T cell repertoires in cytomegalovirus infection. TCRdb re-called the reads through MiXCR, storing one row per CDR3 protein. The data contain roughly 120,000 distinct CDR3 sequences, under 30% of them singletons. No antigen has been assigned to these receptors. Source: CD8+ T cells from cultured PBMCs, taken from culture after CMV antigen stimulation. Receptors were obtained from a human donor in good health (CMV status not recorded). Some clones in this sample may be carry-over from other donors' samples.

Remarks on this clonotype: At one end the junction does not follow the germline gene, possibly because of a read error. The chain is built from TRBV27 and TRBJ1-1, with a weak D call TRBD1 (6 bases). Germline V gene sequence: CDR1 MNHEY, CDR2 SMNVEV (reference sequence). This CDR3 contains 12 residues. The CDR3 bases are TGTGCCTGCAGGGGCGTGGACACTGAAGCTTTCTTT. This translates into CACRGVDTEAFF.

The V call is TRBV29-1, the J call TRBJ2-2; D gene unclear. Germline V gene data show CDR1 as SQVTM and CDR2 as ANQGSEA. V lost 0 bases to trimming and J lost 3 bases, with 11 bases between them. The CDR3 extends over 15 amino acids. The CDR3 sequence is CSVEDEQHHTGELFF. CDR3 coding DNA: TGCAGCGTTGAAGACGAGCAGCACCACACCGGGGAGCTGTTTTTT.

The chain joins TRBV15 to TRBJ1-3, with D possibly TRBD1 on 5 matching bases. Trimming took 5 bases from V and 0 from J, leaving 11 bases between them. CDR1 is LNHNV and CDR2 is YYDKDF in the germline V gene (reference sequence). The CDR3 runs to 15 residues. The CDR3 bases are TGTGCCACCAGCCCTGGACATTTCTCTGGAAACACCATATATTTT. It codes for CATSPGHFSGNTIYF.

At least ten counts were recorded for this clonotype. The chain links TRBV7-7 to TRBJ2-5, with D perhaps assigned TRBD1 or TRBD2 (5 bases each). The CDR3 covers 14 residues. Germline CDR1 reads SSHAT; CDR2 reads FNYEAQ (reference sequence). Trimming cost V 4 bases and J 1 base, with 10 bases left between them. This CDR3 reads CASSSAGAQETQYF. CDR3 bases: TGTGCCAGCAGCTCCGCCGGGGCCCAAGAGACCCAGTACTTC.

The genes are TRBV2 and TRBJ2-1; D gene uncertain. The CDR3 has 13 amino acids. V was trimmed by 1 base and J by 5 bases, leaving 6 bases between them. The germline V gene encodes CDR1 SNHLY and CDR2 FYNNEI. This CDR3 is CASSEGLNNEQFF. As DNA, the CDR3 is TGTGCCAGCAGTGAAGGACTGAACAATGAGCAGTTCTTC.

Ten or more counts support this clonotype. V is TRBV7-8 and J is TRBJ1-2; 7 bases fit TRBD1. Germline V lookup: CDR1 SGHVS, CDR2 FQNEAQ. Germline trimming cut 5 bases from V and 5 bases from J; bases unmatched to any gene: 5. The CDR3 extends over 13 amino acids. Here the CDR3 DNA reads TGTGCCAGCAGCGACGGGACAGCGTATGGCTACACCTTC. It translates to CASSDGTAYGYTF.

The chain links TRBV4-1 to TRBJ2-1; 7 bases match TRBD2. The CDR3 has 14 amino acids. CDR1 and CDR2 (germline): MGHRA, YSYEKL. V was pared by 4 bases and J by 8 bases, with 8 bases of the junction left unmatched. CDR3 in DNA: TGCGCCAGCAGCCGACAAGCGGGGTACGATGAGCAGTTCTTC. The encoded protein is CASSRQAGYDEQFF.

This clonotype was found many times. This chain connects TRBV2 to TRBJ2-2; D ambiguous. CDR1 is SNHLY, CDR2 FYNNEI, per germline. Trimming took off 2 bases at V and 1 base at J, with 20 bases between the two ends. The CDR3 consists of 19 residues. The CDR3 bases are TGTGCCAGCAGTGAATACCAGGCCCTCCTCCCACGGAACACCGGGGAGCTGTTTTTT. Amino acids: CASSEYQALLPRNTGELFF.

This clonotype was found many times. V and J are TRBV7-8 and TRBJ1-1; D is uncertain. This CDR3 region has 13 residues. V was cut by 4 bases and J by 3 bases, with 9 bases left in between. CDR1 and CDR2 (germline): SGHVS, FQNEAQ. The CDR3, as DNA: TGTGCCAGCAGCTCAAGATGGGACACTGAAGCTTTCTTT. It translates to CASSSRWDTEAFF. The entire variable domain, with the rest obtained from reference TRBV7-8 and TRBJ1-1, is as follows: GAGVSQSPRYKVAKRGQDVALRCDPISGHVSLFWYQQALGQGPEFLTYFQNEAQLDKSGLPSDRFFAERPEGSVSTLKIQRTQQEDSAVYLCASSSRWDTEAFFGQGTRLTVV.

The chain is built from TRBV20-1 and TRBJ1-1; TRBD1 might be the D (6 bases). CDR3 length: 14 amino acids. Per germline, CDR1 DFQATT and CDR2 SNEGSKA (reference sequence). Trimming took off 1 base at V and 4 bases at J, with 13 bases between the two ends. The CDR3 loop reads CSARGGDTGTEAFF. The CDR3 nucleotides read TGCAGTGCTAGAGGTGGGGACACTGGCACTGAAGCTTTCTTT.

The CDR3 bases are TGTGCCAGCAGCTCCCTAGCGGGGGGGCATGAGCAGTTCTTC. Protein product: CASSSLAGGHEQFF. The V call is TRBV7-8, the J call TRBJ2-1; 12 nucleotides agree with TRBD2. CDR1 and CDR2 from the germline V gene are SGHVS and FQNEAQ. The ends lost 4 bases at V and 8 bases at J; junction bases unmatched: 3. The CDR3 is 14 residues long.

In DNA, the CDR3 is TGTGCCAGCAGCTTATTCATTAATCAGCCCCAGCATTTT. It encodes CASSLFINQPQHF. The chain couples TRBV7-9 to TRBJ1-5, with D hard to call. Trimming removed 2 bases from V and 4 bases from J, with 6 bases in between. The CDR3 is 13 amino acids. CDR1 and CDR2 (germline): SEHNR, FQNEAQ (reference sequence). Supplemented by reference TRBV7-9 and TRBJ1-5, the full variable domain reads DTGVSQNPRHKITKRGQNVTFRCDPISEHNRLYWYRQTLGQGPEFLTYFQNEAQLEKSRLLSDRFSAERPKGSFSTLEIQRTEQGDSAMYLCASSLFINQPQHFGDGTRLSIL.

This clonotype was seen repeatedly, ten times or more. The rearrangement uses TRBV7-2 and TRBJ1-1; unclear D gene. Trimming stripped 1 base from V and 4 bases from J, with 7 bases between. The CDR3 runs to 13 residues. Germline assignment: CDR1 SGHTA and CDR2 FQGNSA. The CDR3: CASSLGYSTEAFF. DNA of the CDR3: TGTGCCAGCAGCTTAGGGTATAGCACTGAAGCTTTCTTT.

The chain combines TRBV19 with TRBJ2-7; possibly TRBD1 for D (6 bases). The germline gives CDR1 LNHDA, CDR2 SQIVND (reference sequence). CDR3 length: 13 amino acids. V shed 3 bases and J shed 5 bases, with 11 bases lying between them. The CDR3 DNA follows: TGTGCCAGTAGTATGGGGGCCGGGAACGAGCAGTACTTC. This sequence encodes CASSMGAGNEQYF.

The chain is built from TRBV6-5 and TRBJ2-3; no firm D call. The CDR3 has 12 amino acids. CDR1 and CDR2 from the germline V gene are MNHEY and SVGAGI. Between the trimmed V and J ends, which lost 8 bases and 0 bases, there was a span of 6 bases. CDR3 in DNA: TGTGCCAGCTGGTCTAGCACAGATACGCAGTATTTT. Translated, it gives CASWSSTDTQYF.

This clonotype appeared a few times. The CDR3 nucleotides are TGTGCCAGCAGCAAAAACTACGAGCAGTACTTC. Its translation is CASSKNYEQYF. V usage is TRBV7-9 and J usage is TRBJ2-7; D not resolved. Looked up from germline, CDR1 is SEHNR and CDR2 is FQNEAQ (reference sequence). This CDR3 contains 11 residues. V lost 5 bases, J lost 3 bases, and 5 bases lay in between.

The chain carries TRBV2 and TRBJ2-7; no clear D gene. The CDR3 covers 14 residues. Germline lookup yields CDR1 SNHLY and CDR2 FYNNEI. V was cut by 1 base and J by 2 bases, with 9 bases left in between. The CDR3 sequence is CASSEGIGAYEQYF. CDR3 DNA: TGTGCCAGCAGTGAAGGGATTGGGGCCTACGAGCAGTACTTC.

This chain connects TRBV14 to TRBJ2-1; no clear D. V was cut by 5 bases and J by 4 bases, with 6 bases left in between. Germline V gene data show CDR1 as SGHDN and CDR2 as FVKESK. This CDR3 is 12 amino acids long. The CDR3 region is CASSVTYNEQFF. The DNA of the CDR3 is TGTGCCAGCAGCGTCACTTACAATGAGCAGTTCTTC.

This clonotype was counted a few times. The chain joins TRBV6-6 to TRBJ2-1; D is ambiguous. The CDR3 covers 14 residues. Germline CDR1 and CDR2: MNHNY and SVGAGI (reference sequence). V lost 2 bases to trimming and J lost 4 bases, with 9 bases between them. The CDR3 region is CASSYGRIYNEQFF. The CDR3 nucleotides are TGTGCCAGCAGTTACGGGCGGATTTACAATGAGCAGTTCTTC.

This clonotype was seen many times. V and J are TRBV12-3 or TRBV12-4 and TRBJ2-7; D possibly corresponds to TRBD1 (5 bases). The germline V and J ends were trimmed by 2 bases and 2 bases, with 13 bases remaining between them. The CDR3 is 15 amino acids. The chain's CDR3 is CASSLWAGPPYEQYF. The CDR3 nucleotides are TGTGCCAGCAGTTTATGGGCAGGGCCCCCCTACGAGCAGTACTTC.